Below, 31 T cell receptor beta chains from the same sample are listed, as sequenced in a study of blood T cell repertoires in COVID-19. Assay used: immunoSEQ multiplex PCR; TCRdb lists only in-frame clones, some missing. Of roughly 140,000 clones in the sample, about 80% are singletons; the top ten hold around 7.1%. Sequencing input: PBMCs or T cells enriched from blood (not recorded which). These receptors came from a man in his fifties or sixties who had recovered from COVID-19.

The V call is TRBV3-1 (or the pseudogene TRBV3-2), the J call TRBJ2-5; 7 bases map to TRBD2. Germline assignment: CDR1 LGHDT and CDR2 YNNKEL (reference sequence). This CDR3 is 13 amino acids long. The J segment lost 9 bases and the V segment lost 2 bases, leaving 6 bases of the junction unmatched. The CDR3 sequence: CASSQPPGRAQYF. CDR3 coding DNA: TGTGCCAGCAGCCAACCCCCGGGGAGGGCCCAGTACTTC.

The chain has TRBV3-1 (or the pseudogene TRBV3-2) and TRBJ1-2; D gene ambiguous. V was pared by 4 bases and J by 8 bases, with 11 bases between. The CDR3 totals 12 residues. The V gene's germline CDR1 is LGHDT and CDR2 YNNKEL (reference sequence). The CDR3 bases are TGTGCCAGCAGCCCACCCGGAGGGGGCTACACCTTC. Its protein is CASSPPGGGYTF.

The gene calls are TRBV25-1 and TRBJ1-1, with D perhaps TRBD1 (6 bases). The germline V and J ends were trimmed by 5 bases and 3 bases, with 10 bases remaining between them. Germline loops: CDR1 MGHDK, CDR2 SYGVNS. The CDR3 runs 13 residues. The CDR3: CASSSGVHTEAFF. CDR3 in DNA: TGTGCCAGCAGTTCAGGGGTGCACACTGAAGCTTTCTTT.

The chain employs TRBV6-2 or TRBV6-3 and TRBJ2-3; D is unclear. The V gene lost 0 bases and the J gene lost 6 bases, with 13 bases spanning the gap. There are 15 residues in the CDR3. The germline CDR1 and CDR2 sequences are MNHEY and SVGEGT. CDR3 sequence: CASSYSWSGADTQYF. CDR3 in DNA: TGTGCCAGCAGTTACTCATGGAGTGGAGCGGATACGCAGTATTTT.

V usage is TRBV19 and J usage is TRBJ2-2, with D perhaps matching TRBD1 (6 bases). The CDR3 is 16 amino acids. Germline assignment: CDR1 LNHDA and CDR2 SQIVND (reference sequence). Trimming stripped 5 bases from V and 4 bases from J, with 17 bases between. The CDR3: CASSVDTGTITGELFF. In DNA, the CDR3 is TGTGCCAGTAGTGTCGACACCGGGACAATCACCGGGGAGCTGTTTTTT.

About this clone: A junction boundary mismatches the germline segment, possibly from a read error. V usage is TRBV27 and J usage is TRBJ2-2, with TRBD2 matching over 9 bases. This CDR3 comprises 14 residues. Looked up from germline, CDR1 is MNHEY and CDR2 is SMNVEV (reference sequence). This CDR3 is CASSWREGTRELFF. The CDR3 nucleotides are TGTGCCAGCAGTTGGCGGGAGGGCACCAGGGAGCTGTTTTTT.

The chain combines TRBV12-5 with TRBJ1-3; tentative D call: TRBD1 (6 bases). Germline assignment: CDR1 LGHNT and CDR2 FRNRAP. The CDR3 sequence is 16 residues long. Trimming took 5 bases from V and 1 from J, leaving 15 bases between them. The CDR3 nucleotides read TGTGCTAGTGGTGATCCGGGACAAAAATCTGGAAACACCATATATTTT. Translation gives CASGDPGQKSGNTIYF.

J is TRBJ2-5 and V is TRBV5-6; D uncertain. V was pared by 1 base and J by 5 bases, with 9 bases between. CDR3 size: 13 residues. Germline V CDR1 and CDR2: SGHDT, YYEEEE. CDR3 region: CASSLRPRETQYF. The CDR3, as DNA: TGTGCCAGCAGCTTGCGGCCGCGGGAGACCCAGTACTTC.

The chain is built from TRBV6-5 and TRBJ2-1, with 8 bases identical to TRBD1. The germline gives CDR1 MNHEY, CDR2 SVGAGI. J was trimmed by 8 bases and V by 2 bases; bases with no gene match: 8. The CDR3 runs 15 residues. CDR3 nucleotide sequence: TGTGCCAGCAGTTACACAGGACAGGGCTTCGATGAGCAGTTCTTC. Translation: CASSYTGQGFDEQFF.

As to this clone: One end of the junction fails to match germline, which may point to a read error. This chain joins TRBV5-1 and TRBJ2-5, with D tentatively TRBD1 (6 bases). Germline V gene sequence: CDR1 SGHRS, CDR2 YFSETQ. This CDR3 is built from 13 residues. CDR3 loop: CASGAGAREAQYF. The CDR3, as DNA: TGCGCCAGCGGGGCAGGGGCCCGAGAGGCCCAGTACTTC.

This clone was recorded only once. The chain recombines TRBV6-5 with TRBJ1-5, with D unclear. Trimming removed 2 bases at V and 0 bases at J, with 8 bases between. The CDR3 runs to 15 residues. Per the germline V gene, CDR1 is MNHEY and CDR2 is SVGAGI. The CDR3 protein is CASSYGRHSNQPQHF. CDR3 coding DNA: TGTGCCAGCAGTTACGGCAGGCATAGCAATCAGCCCCAGCATTTT.

The CDR3 loop reads CAWSDPGYRYGYTF. The DNA for the CDR3 is TGTGCCTGGAGTGATCCGGGTTACCGCTATGGCTACACCTTC. The chain is built from TRBV30 and TRBJ1-2; D is uncertain. Between the trimmed V and J ends, which lost 1 base and 4 bases, there was a span of 13 bases. The V gene's germline CDR1 is GTSNPN and CDR2 SVGIG (reference sequence). This CDR3 contains 14 residues.

V usage is TRBV4-3 and J usage is TRBJ2-7, with a possible D match to TRBD2 (5 bases). CDR1 is LGHNA and CDR2 is YSLEER in the germline V gene. The CDR3 covers 14 residues. The V and J ends lost 4 bases and 4 bases respectively, with 14 bases between them. The CDR3 DNA is TGCGCCAGCAGCCCCGGACTGGGAAAATACGAGCAGTACTTC. Protein product: CASSPGLGKYEQYF.

Only a few counts were recorded for this clone. The gene calls are TRBV21-1 and TRBJ2-3; TRBD2 is the table's D call, not checked against the DNA. TRBV21-1 is marked as a pseudogene. The CDR3 loop spans 11 amino acids. DNA for the CDR3: TGTGCCAGCAGGACTAGCAATACGCAGTATTTT. Amino acid sequence: CASRTSNTQYF.

This clone has more than one count but fewer than ten. The V and J genes are TRBV18 and TRBJ1-3; D may be TRBD1 (5 bases). V lost 0 bases to trimming and J lost 0 bases, with 9 bases between them. This CDR3 is 16 amino acids long. Germline CDR1 KGHSH, CDR2 LQKENI. As DNA, the CDR3 is TGTGCCAGCTCACCACCGGAAGGGGCCTCTGGAAACACCATATATTTT. Translation gives CASSPPEGASGNTIYF.

The chain has TRBV6-5 and TRBJ1-4, with a tentative D call TRBD1 (6 bases). From germline, CDR1 is MNHEY and CDR2 SVGAGI. V dropped 7 bases and J dropped 4 bases, with 13 bases sitting between them. The CDR3 has 14 residues. CDR3 residues: CASTTDSYNEKLFF. The CDR3 DNA reads as TGTGCCAGCACAACGGACAGTTATAATGAAAAACTGTTTTTT.

V is TRBV18 and J is TRBJ1-2, with a possible D match to TRBD1 (5 bases). V lost 3 bases and J lost 0, with 14 bases in between. Per the germline V gene, CDR1 is KGHSH and CDR2 is LQKENI. The CDR3 length is 16 residues. DNA of the CDR3: TGTGCCAGCTCACCCCCGGGGGGGGGAGCTAACTATGGCTACACCTTC. Its translation is CASSPPGGGANYGYTF.

The genes are TRBV15 and TRBJ1-3; D gene unclear. This CDR3 region has 18 residues. The germline gives CDR1 LNHNV, CDR2 YYDKDF (reference sequence). Trimming cost V 0 bases and J 0 bases, with 15 bases left between them. Written as DNA, the CDR3 is TGTGCCACCAGCAGAGATCCTAACCACGGGAACTCTGGAAACACCATATATTTT. This translates into CATSRDPNHGNSGNTIYF.

The genes are TRBV19 and TRBJ2-2; 8 bases align to TRBD1. The ends lost 4 bases at V and 2 bases at J; junction bases unmatched: 6. The CDR3 consists of 16 residues. Germline V CDR1 and CDR2: LNHDA, SQIVND (reference sequence). The CDR3 loop reads CASSRQTGVNTGELFF. The CDR3 region has the DNA TGTGCCAGTAGTAGACAGACAGGGGTAAACACCGGGGAGCTGTTTTTT.

This chain links TRBV9 with TRBJ2-2, with D tentatively TRBD1 (7 bases). CDR3 length: 14 residues. CDR1 and CDR2 (germline): SGDLS, YYNGEE. The V and J ends lost 2 bases and 5 bases respectively, with 10 bases between them. The CDR3 here is CASSVRGATGELFF. The DNA for the CDR3 is TGTGCCAGCAGCGTCAGGGGGGCGACCGGGGAGCTGTTTTTT.

This clone appeared a few times. The chain carries TRBV19 and TRBJ1-5; 7 bases match TRBD1. Germline trimming cut 6 bases from V and 5 bases from J; bases unmatched to any gene: 10. The germline V gene has CDR1 LNHDA and CDR2 SQIVND (reference sequence). The CDR3 runs 15 residues. The CDR3 DNA sequence: TGTGCCAGTAGCCCACAGGGGAATGGCGATCAGCCCCAGCATTTT. This gives the protein CASSPQGNGDQPQHF.

This chain links TRBV7-9 with TRBJ2-2; D perhaps matches TRBD1 (5 bases). The CDR3 consists of 15 residues. CDR1 and CDR2 (germline): SEHNR, FQNEAQ (reference sequence). V was cut by 4 bases and J by 4 bases, with 13 bases left in between. The CDR3 DNA is TGTGCCAGCAGCTCCAGGGTTTCGAGCACCGGGGAGCTGTTTTTT. This codes for CASSSRVSSTGELFF.

The chain recombines TRBV4-2 with TRBJ2-1; D gene ambiguous. Germline CDR1 LGHNA, CDR2 YNFKEQ. V was clipped by 2 bases and J by 2 bases, with 16 bases between them. The CDR3 covers 17 residues. CDR3 sequence reads: CASSQNLGSLPYNEQFF. CDR3 bases: TGTGCCAGCAGCCAAAATCTAGGCTCTCTTCCCTACAATGAGCAGTTCTTC.

J is TRBJ1-3 and V is TRBV6-5, with D perhaps matching TRBD1 (6 bases). This CDR3 is 14 amino acids long. Trimming shortened V by 6 bases and J by 4 bases, and 13 bases separated the two germline ends. Germline V gene lookup returns CDR1 MNHEY and CDR2 SVGAGI. CDR3 protein: CASSMQGTGNTIYF. CDR3 DNA sequence: TGTGCCAGCAGCATGCAGGGGACCGGAAACACCATATATTTT.

The rearrangement uses TRBV7-8 and TRBJ2-5, with 9 bases aligning to TRBD2. The V gene end was trimmed by 0 bases and the J gene end by 4 bases; junction bases not matched to a gene: 6. Germline CDR1 SGHVS, CDR2 FQNEAQ. The CDR3 length is 16 residues. The CDR3 sequence is CASSLALAGSRETQYF. For the CDR3, the DNA is TGTGCCAGCAGCTTAGCGCTAGCGGGGTCTCGAGAGACCCAGTACTTC.

This rearrangement joins TRBV6-5 to TRBJ1-2, with D uncertain. Germline V CDR1 and CDR2: MNHEY, SVGAGI. The V end lost 8 bases, the J end lost 8 bases, and 15 bases lay between the germline ends. There are 12 residues in the CDR3. The CDR3 region is CASGQLRKGYTF. The CDR3 DNA is TGTGCCAGCGGTCAGTTAAGAAAAGGCTACACCTTC.

The rearrangement joins TRBV5-8 to TRBJ2-2; TRBD2 matches at 7 bases. Germline CDR1 SGHTS, CDR2 YDEGEE. The length of the CDR3 is 16 residues. The junction had 9 bases not matched to a gene; V was cut back by 4 bases and J by 3 bases. The CDR3, as DNA: TGTGCCAGCAGCCAAACAAGCGGGATCCACACCGGGGAGCTGTTTTTT. It yields the protein CASSQTSGIHTGELFF.

The chain recombines TRBV30 with TRBJ1-5; D may be TRBD1 (6 bases). Deletions cut 1 base from V and 0 bases from J, with 10 bases between. Germline V gene data show CDR1 as GTSNPN and CDR2 as SVGIG (reference sequence). This CDR3 has 15 residues. CDR3 amino acids: CAWSAAGASNQPQHF. CDR3 nucleotides: TGTGCCTGGAGTGCCGCAGGGGCTAGCAATCAGCCCCAGCATTTT. The full variable domain, its missing parts supplied by reference TRBV30 and TRBJ1-5, is SQTIHQWPATLVQPVGSPLSLECTVEGTSNPNLYWYRQAAGRGLQLLFYSVGIGQISSEVPQNLSASRPQDRQFILSSKKLLLSDSGFYLCAWSAAGASNQPQHFGDGTRLSIL.

V gene TRBV5-5 combines with J gene TRBJ2-7; 7 positions agree with TRBD1. The length of the CDR3 is 15 residues. After removal of 3 bases from V and 3 bases from J, the junction contained 9 bases not matched to a gene. Germline lookup yields CDR1 SGHKS and CDR2 YYEKEE (reference sequence). The CDR3 loop reads CASSYLGTVGYEQYF. The CDR3 DNA follows: TGTGCCAGCAGCTACCTCGGGACAGTGGGCTACGAGCAGTACTTC.

This clone was detected once. The J gene is TRBJ2-5, the V gene TRBV29-1, with D hard to call. Germline CDR1 is SQVTM and CDR2 is ANQGSEA. CDR3 size: 10 residues. V gave up 7 bases and J gave up 5 bases, with 8 bases separating them. The CDR3 loop reads CSAGSETQYF. The CDR3 DNA follows: TGCAGCGCCGGGTCGGAGACCCAGTACTTC.

The rearrangement links TRBV11-1 to TRBJ2-7; no clear D gene. CDR1 is SGHAT and CDR2 is FQDESV in the germline V gene (reference sequence). CDR3 length: 12 residues. Between the trimmed V and J ends, which lost 9 bases and 3 bases, there was a span of 12 bases. CDR3 DNA: TGTGCCAGAGGTACAGCTCACTACGAGCAGTACTTC. This sequence encodes CARGTAHYEQYF.